What follows are 7 T cell receptor beta chains derived from one specimen sequenced in a study of T cell repertoires in cytomegalovirus infection. One entry per CDR3 protein, called by TCRdb with MiXCR from the reads. The data contain 200,000 to 250,000 distinct CDR3 sequences, 22% of them singletons. The sample was CD8+ T cells from PBMCs. Every receptor here comes from a human donor in good health (CMV status not recorded). Some clones in this sample may be carry-over from other donors' samples.

Only a few counts were recorded for this clonotype. This rearrangement joins TRBV7-9 to TRBJ1-1; D is perhaps TRBD1 (6 bases). Germline V gene data show CDR1 as SEHNR and CDR2 as FQNEAQ (reference sequence). The CDR3 covers 17 residues. V was cut by 1 base and J by 1 base, with 16 bases left in between. This CDR3 is CASSLVVAGTRNTEAFF. The CDR3 DNA follows: TGTGCCAGCAGCTTAGTCGTTGCCGGGACACGGAACACTGAAGCTTTCTTT.

V usage is TRBV5-4 and J usage is TRBJ2-5; 7 bases are a match to TRBD1. There are 14 residues in the CDR3. The J segment lost 2 bases and the V segment lost 4 bases, leaving 5 bases of the junction unmatched. Germline V gene sequence: CDR1 SGHNT, CDR2 YYREEE (reference sequence). The CDR3 DNA follows: TGTGCCAGCAGCCAGGGGACAGAACAAGAGACCCAGTACTTC. It specifies CASSQGTEQETQYF.

This clonotype was counted ten times or more. V and J are TRBV4-1 and TRBJ2-1; no definite D call. CDR1 and CDR2 from the germline V gene are MGHRA and YSYEKL. Trimming removed 0 bases at V and 10 bases at J, with 10 bases between. The CDR3 is 13 residues long. CDR3 sequence: CASSQDLWWEQFF. CDR3 in DNA: TGCGCCAGCAGCCAAGACCTCTGGTGGGAGCAGTTCTTC.

This chain uses TRBV5-1 with TRBJ1-3; 7 bases align to TRBD1. J was trimmed by 0 bases and V by 0 bases; bases with no gene match: 12. The CDR3 is made up of 19 amino acids. Germline assignment: CDR1 SGHRS and CDR2 YFSETQ. CDR3 DNA sequence: TGCGCCAGCAGCTTGGATGGCTTATACGGGACAGTCTCTGGAAACACCATATATTTT. Translating gives CASSLDGLYGTVSGNTIYF.

This clonotype was recorded at least ten times. The V gene is TRBV12-3 or TRBV12-4, the J gene TRBJ2-2; no clear D gene. CDR3 length: 10 residues. The V and J ends lost 5 bases and 7 bases respectively, with 2 bases between them. The CDR3 DNA sequence: TGTGCCAGCAGTAGCGGGGAGCTGTTTTTT. Amino acid sequence: CASSSGELFF.

This clonotype appeared a few times. The rearrangement links TRBV5-4 to TRBJ1-1; D is ambiguous. The CDR3 is made up of 16 amino acids. V dropped 2 bases and J dropped 1 base, with 15 bases sitting between them. Germline V CDR1 and CDR2: SGHNT, YYREEE (reference sequence). CDR3 region: CASSLPHWGGNTEAFF. CDR3 DNA: TGTGCCAGCAGCTTACCCCATTGGGGTGGGAACACTGAAGCTTTCTTT. Combining the CDR3 with reference TRBV5-4 and TRBJ1-1 gives the whole variable domain ETGVTQSPTHLIKTRGQQVTLRCSSQSGHNTVSWYQQALGQGPQFIFQYYREEENGRGNFPPRFSGLQFPNYSSELNVNALELDDSALYLCASSLPHWGGNTEAFFGQGTRLTVV.

Only one count was recorded for this clonotype. This chain joins TRBV9 and TRBJ2-1; TRBD2 agrees at 8 bases. With V trimmed by 5 bases and J by 14 bases, 12 bases remained unmatched. The CDR3 covers 13 residues. CDR1 and CDR2 (germline): SGDLS, YYNGEE. CDR3 loop: CASSDGGGRSEFF. The CDR3 DNA reads TGTGCCAGCAGTGACGGGGGGGGGCGTTCGGAGTTCTTC. The full variable domain, rest sourced from reference TRBV9 and TRBJ2-1, is DSGVTQTPKHLITATGQRVTLRCSPRSGDLSVYWYQQSLDQGLQFLIQYYNGEERAKGNILERFSAQQFPDLHSELNLSSLELGDSALYFCASSDGGGRSEFFGPGTRLTVL.